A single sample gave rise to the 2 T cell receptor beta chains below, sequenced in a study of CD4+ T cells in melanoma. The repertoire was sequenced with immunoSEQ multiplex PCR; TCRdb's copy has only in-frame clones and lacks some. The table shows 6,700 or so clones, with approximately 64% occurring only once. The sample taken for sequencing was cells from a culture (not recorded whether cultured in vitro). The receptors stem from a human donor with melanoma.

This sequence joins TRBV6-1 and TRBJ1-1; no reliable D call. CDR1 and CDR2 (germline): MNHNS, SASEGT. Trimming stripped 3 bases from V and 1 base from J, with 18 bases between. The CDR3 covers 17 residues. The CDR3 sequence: CASSDKGGTNGNTEAFF. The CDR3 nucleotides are TGTGCCAGCAGTGACAAGGGTGGTACGAATGGGAACACTGAAGCTTTCTTT.

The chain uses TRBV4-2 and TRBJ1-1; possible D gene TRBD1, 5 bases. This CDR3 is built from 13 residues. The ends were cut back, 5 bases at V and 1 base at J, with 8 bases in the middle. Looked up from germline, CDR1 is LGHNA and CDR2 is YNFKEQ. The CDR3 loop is CASSGHRNTEAFF. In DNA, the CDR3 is TGTGCCAGCAGCGGACACCGGAACACTGAAGCTTTCTTT.